Reported below is one TCR beta chain. It lacks a known antigen. No clone much larger than this one lies a single base away; base qualities are absent. This sample is part of a study of blood T cell repertoires in COVID-19 (TCRdb year 2020). Concerning the study at large: Samples from collaborators originated in the United States, Italy and Spain and spanned both the acute and convalescent phases of COVID-19. The material from the prospective study consisted of cDNA or gDNA derived from T cells, B-cell-depleted T cells, or PBMCs. Deeply sampled blood TCRbeta repertoires from subjects exposed to, actively infected with, or recovered from COVID-19 were included in the dataset. The repertoires were made available in a free public database intended to serve as a resource for research on the immune response to SARS-CoV-2. The samples were drawn from two sources: the first 160 participants of the ongoing ImmuneRACE study, and 1,254 subjects contributed by 6 global collaborators. The sample metadata nearly always contained a de-identified subject ID, COVID-19 status, age in years and sex. Where available, HLA class I and class II types were taken from metadata supplied by the sample provider and were not determined by assay-based typing. Study-wide findings and limitations: Clinical and demographic metadata were provided uncurated, with the amount varying by source and participant.

The immunoSEQ Assay, a bias-controlled multiplex PCR, was used to amplify TCRbeta CDR3 regions from genomic DNA. As for the authors' bioinformatics: The number of nucleated cells in each sample was estimated by amplification of reference gene primers within the assay. To quantify the absolute abundance of each unique TCRbeta CDR3 rearrangement, sequence reads were collapsed and filtered. For each sample, productive Simpson clonality was calculated as the square root of Simpson's diversity index over productive rearrangements. TCRdb provides this immuneACCESS table in a form limited to in-frame rearrangements. Some clones are lacking; in checked studies, under half of them reflect an unresolved V gene, and why the rest are absent is not known. The V and J calls and clone size are taken from that table; D and trimming were inferred from the DNA. Here the sample has 75,000 to 80,000 clones; less than 90% occur a single time. Jointly, the top ten make up 18% of the sample.

Collaborating institutions collected whole blood in K2EDTA tubes following their own protocols. For TCRbeta analysis, collaborators shipped samples in one of three forms: frozen whole blood, isolated PBMCs, or DNA extracted from either of those sample types. At the junction V is shortened by 0 bases and J by 7 bases, with 12 bases in between. The CDR1 and CDR2 encoded by the germline V gene (reference sequence) are GTSNPN and SVGIG. Including the terminal cysteine and phenylalanine, the CDR3 comprises 14 residues. The only DNA kept is the CDR3, 42 bases in frame from the first base. The chain employs TRBV30 and TRBJ1-4, and possibly TRBD1, on 5 matching bases. Sequencing was done on a sample of peripheral blood. The source of this sequence is a human donor in a cohort sampled during active COVID-19. The CDR3 protein sequence reads: CAWSVGGDGEKLFF. The sequence in DNA is TGTGCCTGGAGTGTTGGGGGGGATGGTGAAAAACTGTTTTTT.